Sequencing of this T cell receptor beta chain was carried out in a study of cytomegalovirus exposure and HLA in healthy donors. PCR involved 60 Vbeta and 13 Jbeta primers. The table came from immunoSEQ multiplex PCR; TCRdb's copy has only in-frame clones and leaves some out. The sample contains under 200,000 clones, around four fifths of which appear only once. CDR3 length: 18 residues. The ends lost 1 base at V and 1 base at J; junction bases unmatched: 7. Germline values: CDR1 SGHDN, CDR2 FVKESK. These donors, healthy bone marrow donors, were studied. Study observations and caveats: There were 164 TCR beta chains listed as cytomegalovirus-associated. Testing in vitro showed a few CMV-associated chains specific for CMV antigens.

A note on this clone: Its target is unknown.

Sequenced material: PBMCs. The genes are TRBV14 and TRBJ2-1; 10 bases are shared with TRBD2. The receptor was isolated from a female donor in good health and CMV-seronegative. DNA for the CDR3: TGTGCCAGCAGCCAAGCTAGGAGCGGGAGGGGGTCCTACAATGAGCAGTTCTTC. Translation gives CASSQARSGRGSYNEQFF.